Sequencing of this TCR beta chain was carried out in a study of blood T cell repertoires in COVID-19. About the study: There were acute and convalescent COVID-19 samples, and they came from the United States, Italy and Spain.

This CDR3 is 15 amino acids long. Germline values: CDR1 SGHTA, CDR2 FQGNSA. V gave up 1 base and J gave up 2 bases, with 10 bases separating them. Source study methods: Amplified reference gene primers provided the basis for estimating nucleated cell counts. Repertoires were generated with immunoSEQ multiplex PCR, while TCRdb's copy carries only in-frame clones and drops some. The V and J calls and clone size are taken from that table; D and trimming were inferred from the DNA. The sample shows about 120,000 clones, roughly 70% of them seen only once. The origin of this receptor is a human donor with acute or convalescent COVID-19. The donor label of this sample is uncertain. This chain connects TRBV7-2 to TRBJ2-3; maybe TRBD1 (6 bases). Sequenced: peripheral blood. Here the CDR3 DNA reads TGTGCCAGCAGCTTAGGAGGACAGTACACAGATACGCAGTATTTT. Translation gives CASSLGGQYTDTQYF.